This T cell receptor (beta chain) was profiled in a study of Ad26.COV2.S vaccination and SARS-CoV-2 variants. Study in general: COV1001, an Ad26.COV2.S trial, supplied this vaccine-arm donor. Once or twice, 56 days apart, Ad26.COV2.S was delivered intramuscularly. Study-level findings and limits: The TCR-based breadth and depth measures might underestimate overall T cell responses.

As regards this clone: Its antigen is as yet unknown.

Treatment indicated: around 19 received Ad26.COV2.S at low or high dose, single or two shots; about 5 received placebo; per-sample allocation not given. Material that was analyzed had been drawn on day 63 after the first vaccine or placebo injection. The junction had 5 bases not matched to a gene; V was cut back by 3 bases and J by 3 bases. Germline loops: CDR1 KGHSH, CDR2 LQKENI. The length of the CDR3 is 15 residues. Some clones are missing from TCRdb's copy, which holds only in-frame ones; the method was immunoSEQ multiplex PCR. The data hold some 340,000 clones, with just under 85% observed a single time.

The sequenced sample was peripheral blood, obtained in a trial of Ad26.COV2.S vaccine versus placebo. This receptor was taken from a person between 18 and 59 years old who received the Ad26.COV2.S COVID-19 vaccine or a placebo. The genes are TRBV18 and TRBJ2-3, with 8 bases fitting TRBD2. For the CDR3, the DNA is TGTGCCAGCTCACCCGGCGGGGGGCGGACAGATACGCAGTATTTT. Translated: CASSPGGGRTDTQYF.